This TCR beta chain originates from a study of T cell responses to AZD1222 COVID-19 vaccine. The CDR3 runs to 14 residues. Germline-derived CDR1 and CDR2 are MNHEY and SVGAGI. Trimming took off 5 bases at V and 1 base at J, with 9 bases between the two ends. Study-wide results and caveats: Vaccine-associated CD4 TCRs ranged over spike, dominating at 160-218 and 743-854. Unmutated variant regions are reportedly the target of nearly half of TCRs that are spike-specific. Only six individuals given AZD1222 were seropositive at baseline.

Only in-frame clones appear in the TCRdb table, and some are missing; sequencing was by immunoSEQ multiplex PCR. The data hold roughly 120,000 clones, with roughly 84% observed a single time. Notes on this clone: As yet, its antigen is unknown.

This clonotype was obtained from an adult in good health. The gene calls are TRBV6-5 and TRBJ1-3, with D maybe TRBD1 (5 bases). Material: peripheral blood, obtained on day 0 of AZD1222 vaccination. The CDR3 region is CASSLRTSGNTIYF. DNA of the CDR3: TGTGCCAGCAGTCTAAGGACATCTGGAAACACCATATATTTT.